The rows below give T cell receptor beta chains drawn from one sample of a study of T cell repertoires in cytomegalovirus infection. TCRdb used MiXCR to reprocess the reads, holding one entry per CDR3 protein. Of about 140,000 distinct CDR3 sequences in the sample, approximately 5.9% were seen once. The material sequenced was PBMCs. All receptors derive from a human donor in good health (CMV status not recorded). Some clones in this sample may be carry-over from other donors' samples. Each CDR3 is given with its conserved first and last residue. A D gene is named only where the DNA matches it firmly. Size is omitted from some rows. Given values are once, few, many or a class for expanded clones.

CAWSLGSNQPQHF,TGTGCCTGGAGTTTGGGGAGCAATCAGCCCCAGCATTTT,13,TRBV30,NA,TRBJ1-5,NA
CAISGAYTEAFF,TGTGCCATCTCCGGTGCCTACACTGAAGCTTTCTTT,12,TRBV28,NA,TRBJ1-1,NA
CASSLIPGQGLYEQYF,TGTGCCAGCAGCCTAATACCGGGACAGGGTTTGTACGAGCAGTACTTC,16,TRBV7-6,many,TRBJ2-7,TRBD1
CASTRDRGASGANVLTF,TGTGCCAGCACCCGGGACAGGGGAGCATCTGGGGCCAACGTCCTGACTTTC,17,TRBV28,many,TRBJ2-6,TRBD1
CASSLGWSGASYEQYF,TGTGCCAGCAGCTTAGGGTGGTCAGGGGCATCCTACGAGCAGTACTTC,16,TRBV7-2,many,TRBJ2-7,NA
CASSLTTAVRAETQYF,TGCGCCAGCAGCCTCACGACAGCCGTAAGAGCGGAGACCCAGTACTTC,16,TRBV4-1,NA,TRBJ2-5,NA
CASSSTPQRTDTQYF,TGTGCCAGCAGCTCGACTCCCCAAAGGACAGATACGCAGTATTTT,15,TRBV7-6,NA,TRBJ2-3,NA
CASSSGRGSGYNEQFF,TGTGCCAGCAGCTCGGGCCGCGGTAGCGGCTACAATGAGCAGTTCTTC,16,TRBV7-2,many,TRBJ2-1,NA
CASRQVGDRGTYEQYF,TGCGCCAGCAGGCAAGTCGGGGACAGGGGAACCTACGAGCAGTACTTC,16,TRBV5-1,few,TRBJ2-7,TRBD1
CASGLVTKAYEQYF,TGTGCTAGTGGTTTGGTGACTAAGGCCTACGAGCAGTACTTC,14,TRBV12-5,many,TRBJ2-7,NA
CASLETGVRDEQYF,TGTGCCAGCCTAGAGACAGGGGTCCGGGACGAGCAGTACTTC,14,TRBV2,many,TRBJ2-7,TRBD1
CASSGVRQETQYF,TGTGCCAGCAGTGGGGTCAGGCAAGAGACCCAGTACTTC,13,TRBV6-1,many,TRBJ2-5,NA
CASSSMWGQHQETQYF,TGTGCCAGCAGCTCCATGTGGGGACAGCACCAAGAGACCCAGTACTTC,16,TRBV5-4,many,TRBJ2-5,TRBD1
CASTTPGGGNTEAFF,TGTGCCAGTACCACTCCGGGGGGGGGGAACACTGAAGCTTTCTTT,15,TRBV19,many,TRBJ1-1,NA
CASSPSRVLTNEKLFF,TGTGCCAGCAGCCCTAGTCGGGTGCTTACTAATGAAAAACTGTTTTTT,16,TRBV7-9,NA,TRBJ1-4,NA
CASSFLGRGTGSTGELFF,TGTGCCAGCAGCTTCCTGGGTCGGGGTACGGGATCAACCGGGGAGCTGTTTTTT,18,TRBV7-2,many,TRBJ2-2,NA
CASSLVPDRSYNSPLHF,TGTGCCAGCAGCTTAGTCCCGGATCGCTCCTATAATTCACCCCTCCACTTT,17,TRBV7-2,many,TRBJ1-6,NA
CASSLVGVAEAFF,TGTGCCAGCAGCTTAGTAGGGGTCGCTGAAGCTTTCTTT,13,TRBV7-9,NA,TRBJ1-1,NA